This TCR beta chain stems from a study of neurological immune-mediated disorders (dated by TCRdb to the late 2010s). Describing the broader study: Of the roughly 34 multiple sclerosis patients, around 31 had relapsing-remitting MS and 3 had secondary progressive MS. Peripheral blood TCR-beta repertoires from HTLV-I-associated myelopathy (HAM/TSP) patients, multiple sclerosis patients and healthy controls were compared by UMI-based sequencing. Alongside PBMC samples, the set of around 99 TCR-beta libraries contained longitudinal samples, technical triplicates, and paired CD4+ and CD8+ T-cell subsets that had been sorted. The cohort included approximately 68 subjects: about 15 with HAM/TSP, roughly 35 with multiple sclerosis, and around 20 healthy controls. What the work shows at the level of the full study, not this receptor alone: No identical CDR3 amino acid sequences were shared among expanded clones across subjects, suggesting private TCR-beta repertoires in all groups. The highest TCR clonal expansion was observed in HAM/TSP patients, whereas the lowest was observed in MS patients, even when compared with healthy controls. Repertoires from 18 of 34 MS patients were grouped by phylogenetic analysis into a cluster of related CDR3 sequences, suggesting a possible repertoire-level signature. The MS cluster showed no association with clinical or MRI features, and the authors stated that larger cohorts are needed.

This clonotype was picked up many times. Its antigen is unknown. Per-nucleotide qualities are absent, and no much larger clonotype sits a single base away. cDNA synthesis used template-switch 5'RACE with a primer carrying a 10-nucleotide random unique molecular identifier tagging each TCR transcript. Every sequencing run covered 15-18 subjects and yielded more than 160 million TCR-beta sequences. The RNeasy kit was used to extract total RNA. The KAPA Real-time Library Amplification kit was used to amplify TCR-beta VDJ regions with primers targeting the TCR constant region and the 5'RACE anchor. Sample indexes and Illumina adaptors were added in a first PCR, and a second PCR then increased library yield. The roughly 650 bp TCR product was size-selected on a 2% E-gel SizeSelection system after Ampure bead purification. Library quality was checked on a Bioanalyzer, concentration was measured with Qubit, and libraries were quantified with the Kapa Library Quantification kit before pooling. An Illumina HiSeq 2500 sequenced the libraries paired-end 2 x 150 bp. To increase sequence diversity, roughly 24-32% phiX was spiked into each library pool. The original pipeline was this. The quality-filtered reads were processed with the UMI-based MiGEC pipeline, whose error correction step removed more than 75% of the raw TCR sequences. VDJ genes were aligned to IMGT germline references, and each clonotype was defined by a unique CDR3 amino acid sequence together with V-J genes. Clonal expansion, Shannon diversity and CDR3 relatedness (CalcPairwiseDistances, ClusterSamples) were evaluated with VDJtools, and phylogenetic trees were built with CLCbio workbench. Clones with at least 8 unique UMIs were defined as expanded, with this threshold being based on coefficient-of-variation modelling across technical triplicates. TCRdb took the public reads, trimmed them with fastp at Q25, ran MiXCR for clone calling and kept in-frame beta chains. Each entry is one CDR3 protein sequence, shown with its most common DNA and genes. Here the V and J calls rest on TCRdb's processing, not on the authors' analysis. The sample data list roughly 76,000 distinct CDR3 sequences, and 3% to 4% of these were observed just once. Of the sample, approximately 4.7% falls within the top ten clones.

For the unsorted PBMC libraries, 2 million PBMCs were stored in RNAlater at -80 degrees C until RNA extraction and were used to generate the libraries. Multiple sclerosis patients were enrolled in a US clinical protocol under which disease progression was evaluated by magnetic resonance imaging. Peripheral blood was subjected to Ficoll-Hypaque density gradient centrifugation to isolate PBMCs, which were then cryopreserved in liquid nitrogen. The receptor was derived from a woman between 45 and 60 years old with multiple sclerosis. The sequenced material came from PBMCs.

Read as DNA, the sequence is TGTGCCAGCGCTGCGGGGGCGCCAACCTACGAGCAGTACTTC. Its coded protein is CASAAGAPTYEQYF. Recombination joined TRBV6-5 with TRBJ2-7, with a weak D call of TRBD2 (7 bases match). Via the germline V gene, CDR1 is MNHEY and CDR2 SVGAGI. The CDR3 covers 14 residues, taking in both the cysteine and the phenylalanine. The sequence is cut down to CDR3 DNA, 42 bases in frame from base 1. V is clipped by 8 bases and J by 2 bases, and the sequence between their germline boundaries is 16 bases long.